Below are 13 T cell receptor beta chains sequenced from a single sample in a study of T cells in localized non-small cell lung cancer. Sequencing was performed with immunoSEQ multiplex PCR; in TCRdb, only in-frame clones are kept and a portion is missing. The data show 50,000 to 55,000 clones, more than 75% seen once. The sequenced sample was PBMCs, obtained before any cancer treatment. The receptors originated from a female donor with stage II lung adenocarcinoma.

The V gene is TRBV5-4, the J gene TRBJ1-1; 7 nucleotides agree with TRBD1. Looked up from germline, CDR1 is SGHNT and CDR2 is YYREEE (reference sequence). Losses at the gene ends were 5 bases for V and 5 bases for J; bases not matched to a gene: 9. The CDR3 is 14 amino acids. The CDR3 bases are TGTGCCAGCAGGCGACAGGGCGAGGGGACTGAAGCTTTCTTT. This translates into CASRRQGEGTEAFF.

The chain employs TRBV30 and TRBJ2-4, with 7 bases matching TRBD2. The CDR3 is 13 residues long. With V trimmed by 3 bases and J by 8 bases, 7 bases remained unmatched. Germline V gene lookup returns CDR1 GTSNPN and CDR2 SVGIG (reference sequence). CDR3 sequence reads: CAWRTGGTDIQYF. The CDR3, as DNA: TGTGCCTGGAGGACGGGAGGTACGGACATTCAGTACTTC.

This clone is a singleton in its sample. This chain joins TRBV15 and TRBJ2-1; D possibly matches TRBD1 or TRBD2 (6 bases each). The ends were cut back, 0 bases at V and 5 bases at J, with 14 bases in the middle. CDR3 length: 16 amino acids. CDR1 and CDR2 (germline): LNHNV, YYDKDF (reference sequence). CDR3 in amino acids: CATSRDKGGPHNEQFF. DNA of the CDR3: TGTGCCACCAGCAGAGATAAGGGGGGCCCCCACAATGAGCAGTTCTTC.

The rearrangement joins TRBV6-6 to TRBJ1-4; maybe TRBD1 (6 bases). With 6 bases removed from V and 8 bases from J, the gap between germline ends came to 16 bases. CDR1 and CDR2 from the germline V gene are MNHNY and SVGAGI (reference sequence). The CDR3 runs to 14 residues. The chain's CDR3 is CASRYPGGWEKLFF. The CDR3 region has the DNA TGTGCCAGCAGGTACCCCGGGGGCTGGGAAAAACTGTTTTTT.

The gene calls are TRBV2 and TRBJ2-1, with TRBD1 as a possible D gene (5 bases). Deletions cut 5 bases from V and 6 bases from J, with 11 bases between. CDR3 size: 13 residues. Germline V gene data show CDR1 as SNHLY and CDR2 as FYNNEI. CDR3: CASSRRVSNEQFF. CDR3 nucleotide sequence: TGTGCCAGCAGTCGCAGGGTTAGCAATGAGCAGTTCTTC.

The chain carries TRBV6-5 and TRBJ1-2; the D gene is possibly TRBD1 (6 bases). The CDR3 covers 15 residues. Trimming cost V 3 bases and J 6 bases, with 17 bases left between them. Germline V gene lookup returns CDR1 MNHEY and CDR2 SVGAGI. The CDR3 region has the DNA TGTGCCAGCAGTTATTCCAGGGGATATAGTGATGGCTACACCTTC. Its protein is CASSYSRGYSDGYTF.

V and J are TRBV19 and TRBJ2-7, with 12 bases aligning to TRBD1. The CDR3 runs 15 residues. Germline V gene lookup returns CDR1 LNHDA and CDR2 SQIVND (reference sequence). Trimming took 5 bases from V and 5 from J; bases not matched to a gene: 7. The CDR3 is CASSLLGTGGDEQYF. In DNA form, the CDR3 reads TGTGCCAGTAGTTTGCTGGGGACAGGGGGCGACGAGCAGTACTTC.

This chain uses TRBV5-4 with TRBJ1-6; a weak D match, TRBD1 (6 bases). The germline V gene encodes CDR1 SGHNT and CDR2 YYREEE (reference sequence). The CDR3 runs to 17 residues. Trimming stripped 3 bases from V and 0 bases from J, with 13 bases between. CDR3 residues: CASSSYREGSYNSPLHF. DNA for the CDR3: TGTGCCAGCAGCTCGTACAGGGAGGGCTCCTATAATTCACCCCTCCACTTT.

The chain carries TRBV2 and TRBJ1-1, with TRBD1 as a possible D gene (6 bases). Germline lookup yields CDR1 SNHLY and CDR2 FYNNEI. Trimming removed 4 bases from V and 1 base from J, with 13 bases in between. The CDR3 loop spans 15 amino acids. In nucleotides, the CDR3 is TGTGCCAGCAGTGTAGGGGGAGGCGGGAACACTGAAGCTTTCTTT. Its protein is CASSVGGGGNTEAFF.

The V call is TRBV14, the J call TRBJ2-3; D unresolved. V shed 1 base and J shed 5 bases, with 16 bases lying between them. CDR1 and CDR2 (germline): SGHDN, FVKESK. This CDR3 has 16 amino acids. The CDR3 DNA sequence: TGTGCCAGCAGCCAAGGACTCCTTAGTATGAGAGATACGCAGTATTTT. This translates into CASSQGLLSMRDTQYF.

This chain joins TRBV10-2 and TRBJ2-1; the match to TRBD2 covers 8 bases. Germline CDR1 and CDR2: WSHSY and SAAADI. The trim removed 2 bases at V and 15 bases at J, leaving 6 bases unmatched. The CDR3 extends over 12 amino acids. The CDR3 is CASSEGVAGRFF. In DNA, the CDR3 is TGCGCCAGCAGTGAGGGAGTAGCGGGGCGGTTCTTC.

In this sample, this clone turned up once. The V and J genes are TRBV11-2 and TRBJ2-7; D tentatively fits TRBD1 or TRBD2 (6 bases each). The germline CDR1 and CDR2 sequences are SGHAT and FQNNGV. V lost 3 bases and J lost 0, with 18 bases in between. The CDR3 has 17 residues. The CDR3 region is CASSLVKGGPSSYEQYF. CDR3 DNA sequence: TGTGCCAGCAGCTTGGTGAAAGGGGGGCCGAGCTCCTACGAGCAGTACTTC.

V is TRBV27 and J is TRBJ1-1, with D perhaps TRBD1 (5 bases). The length of the CDR3 is 15 residues. Germline V gene data show CDR1 as MNHEY and CDR2 as SMNVEV (reference sequence). Trimming took 4 bases from V and 2 from J, leaving 14 bases between them. DNA of the CDR3: TGTGCCAGCAGTTCGCTACAGGCGGGAAACACTGAAGCTTTCTTT. Amino acids: CASSSLQAGNTEAFF.